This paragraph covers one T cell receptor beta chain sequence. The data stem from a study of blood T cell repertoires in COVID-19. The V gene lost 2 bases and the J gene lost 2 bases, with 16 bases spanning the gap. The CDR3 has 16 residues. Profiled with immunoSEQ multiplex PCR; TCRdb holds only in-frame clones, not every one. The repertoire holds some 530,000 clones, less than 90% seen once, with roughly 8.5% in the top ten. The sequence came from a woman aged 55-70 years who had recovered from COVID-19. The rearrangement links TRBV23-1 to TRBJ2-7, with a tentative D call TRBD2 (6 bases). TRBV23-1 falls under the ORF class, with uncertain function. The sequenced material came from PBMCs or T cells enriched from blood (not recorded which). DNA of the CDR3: TGCGCCAGCAGTCAACGAAACGGAGCGGGCCCCTACGAGCAGTACTTC. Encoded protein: CASSQRNGAGPYEQYF.